A single sample is the source of the 9 T cell receptor beta chains below, sequenced in a study of cytomegalovirus exposure and HLA in healthy donors. Sequenced by immunoSEQ multiplex PCR; TCRdb stores in-frame clones only, minus some. The table records approximately 300,000 clones, just over 85% of them present only once. Material for sequencing was PBMCs. The receptors come from a woman aged 18-29 years in good health and CMV-seronegative.

The V call is TRBV7-3, the J call TRBJ2-1; 13 bases line up with TRBD2. Trimming took 5 bases from V and 4 from J; bases not matched to a gene: 11. The germline CDR1 and CDR2 sequences are SGHTA and FQGTGA. The CDR3 spans 18 residues. The CDR3 reads CASSPGLAGVVGYNEQFF. The CDR3 DNA reads as TGTGCCAGCAGCCCAGGACTAGCGGGAGTCGTGGGGTACAATGAGCAGTTCTTC.

The genes are TRBV6-1 and TRBJ1-1; TRBD1 aligns across 9 bases. Trimming at V came to 0 bases and at J to 1 base, leaving 3 bases not matched to a gene. CDR1 MNHNS and CDR2 SASEGT come from the germline V gene. This CDR3 is 16 amino acids long. The CDR3 DNA reads TGTGCCAGCAGTGAAGCTCCGGGACAGGGGAACACTGAAGCTTTCTTT. It yields the protein CASSEAPGQGNTEAFF.

This clone appeared a single time. This chain connects TRBV6-5 to TRBJ1-5; unclear D gene. The CDR3 runs to 13 residues. Germline assignment: CDR1 MNHEY and CDR2 SVGAGI. Trimming removed 2 bases from V and 7 bases from J, with 9 bases in between. CDR3 DNA: TGTGCCAGCAGTTACCAGGAGGACCAGCCCCAGCATTTT. Its protein product is CASSYQEDQPQHF.

This sequence joins TRBV6-5 and TRBJ2-7; TRBD2 aligns across 10 bases. From germline, CDR1 is MNHEY and CDR2 SVGAGI. V lost 7 bases, J lost 0 bases, and 6 bases stayed unmatched. This CDR3 contains 15 residues. For the CDR3, the DNA is TGTGCCAGCAAACCCACTAGCGGGATCTCCTACGAGCAGTACTTC. Translated, it gives CASKPTSGISYEQYF.

This chain connects TRBV7-3 to TRBJ2-2; D is perhaps TRBD2 (7 bases). This CDR3 comprises 15 residues. Trimming took off 5 bases at V and 4 bases at J, with 14 bases between the two ends. Looked up from germline, CDR1 is SGHTA and CDR2 is FQGTGA. CDR3 protein: CASSEQGRGTGELFF. The CDR3 nucleotides read TGTGCCAGCAGCGAGCAGGGGAGGGGCACCGGGGAGCTGTTTTTT. Based on the CDR3 plus reference TRBV7-3 and TRBJ2-2, the full variable domain is GAGVSQTPSNKVTEKGKYVELRCDPISGHTALYWYRQSLGQGPEFLIYFQGTGAADDSGLPNDRFFAVRPEGSVSTLKIQRTERGDSAVYLCASSEQGRGTGELFFGEGSRLTVL.

The chain has TRBV11-2 and TRBJ2-7; 9 bases agree with TRBD1. The CDR3 is 12 residues long. Germline V gene lookup returns CDR1 SGHAT and CDR2 FQNNGV. J gave up 6 bases and V 7 bases, and 4 bases lay outside the gene matches. The CDR3 sequence is CASTDRGVEQYF. The CDR3 DNA reads TGTGCCAGCACCGACAGGGGGGTCGAGCAGTACTTC. The full variable domain, its missing parts supplied by reference TRBV11-2 and TRBJ2-7, is EAGVAQSPRYKIIEKRQSVAFWCNPISGHATLYWYQQILGQGPKLLIQFQNNGVVDDSQLPKDRFSAERLKGVDSTLKIQPAKLEDSAVYLCASTDRGVEQYFGPGTRLTVT.

CDR3 in DNA: TGTGCCAGCTCTCCGGGGGGAGGCTACTACGAGCAGTACTTC. It yields the protein CASSPGGGYYEQYF. The V call is TRBV27, the J call TRBJ2-7, with TRBD2 matching over 7 bases. The ends lost 8 bases at V and 3 bases at J; junction bases unmatched: 10. This CDR3 contains 14 residues. Germline V lookup: CDR1 MNHEY, CDR2 SMNVEV (reference sequence).

V is TRBV6-5 and J is TRBJ2-5; 9 bases agree with TRBD2. There are 15 residues in the CDR3. Trimming removed 2 bases from V and 2 bases from J; junction bases left unmatched: 3. Germline V gene data show CDR1 as MNHEY and CDR2 as SVGAGI. CDR3 DNA: TGTGCCAGCAGTTACCTAGCGGGGCCACAAGAGACCCAGTACTTC. It codes for CASSYLAGPQETQYF.

The chain carries TRBV27 and TRBJ2-2; 8 nucleotides match TRBD2. J was trimmed by 1 base and V by 8 bases; bases with no gene match: 9. Germline CDR1 reads MNHEY; CDR2 reads SMNVEV (reference sequence). This CDR3 region has 16 residues. This CDR3 reads CASLSLSGRNTGELFF. The CDR3 nucleotides are TGTGCCAGCCTGAGCCTGAGCGGGAGGAACACCGGGGAGCTGTTTTTT.